The sample holds many counts of the clone carrying this TCR beta chain. Its antigen is undetermined. This sample was taken from a study of T-cell reconstitution after alpha-beta-depleted transplantation in children. Overall study results and limits: At one year after transplant, newly produced T cells mostly accounted for T-cell counts and diversity.

Germline V gives CDR1 MNHEY, CDR2 SVGEGT. Trimming removed 0 bases at V and 5 bases at J, with 16 bases between. The CDR3 consists of 16 residues. Unique molecular identifiers were built into the TCRbeta library. TCRdb re-derived calls from the PCR reads in MiXCR, one entry per CDR3 protein. The sample has roughly 49,000 distinct CDR3 sequences; about 9% are singletons. This sequence originates from a male patient under 10 years old who had a stem cell transplant for chronic granulomatous disease, so the T cells may come from the graft donor. The chain has TRBV6-2 or TRBV6-3 and TRBJ2-5; no reliable D call. The starting material was PBMCs, mostly from graft donor cells, obtained 60 days after TCRalphabeta/CD19-depleted stem cell transplant. CDR3 sequence reads: CASSYSQHSPLETQYF. CDR3 nucleotide sequence: TGTGCCAGCAGTTACTCCCAACATAGCCCCTTGGAGACCCAGTACTTC.